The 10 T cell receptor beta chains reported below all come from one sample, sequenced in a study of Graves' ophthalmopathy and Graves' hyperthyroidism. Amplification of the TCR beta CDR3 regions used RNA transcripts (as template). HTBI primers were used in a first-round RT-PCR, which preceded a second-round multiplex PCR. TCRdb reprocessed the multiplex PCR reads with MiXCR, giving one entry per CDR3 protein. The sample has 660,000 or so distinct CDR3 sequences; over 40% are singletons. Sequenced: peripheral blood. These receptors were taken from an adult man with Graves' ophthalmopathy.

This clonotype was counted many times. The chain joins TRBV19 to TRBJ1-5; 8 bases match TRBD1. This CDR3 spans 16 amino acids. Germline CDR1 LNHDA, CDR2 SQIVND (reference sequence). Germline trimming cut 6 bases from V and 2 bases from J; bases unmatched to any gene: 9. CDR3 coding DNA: TGTGCCAGTAGCCTGACAGGGGCCCGGGGCAATCAGCCCCAGCATTTT. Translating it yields CASSLTGARGNQPQHF.

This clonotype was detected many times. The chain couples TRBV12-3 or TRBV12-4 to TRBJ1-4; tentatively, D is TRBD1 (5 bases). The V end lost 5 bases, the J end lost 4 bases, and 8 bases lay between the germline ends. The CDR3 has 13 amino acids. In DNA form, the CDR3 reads TGTGCCAGCAGTGACGACAGTAATGAAAAACTGTTTTTT. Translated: CASSDDSNEKLFF.

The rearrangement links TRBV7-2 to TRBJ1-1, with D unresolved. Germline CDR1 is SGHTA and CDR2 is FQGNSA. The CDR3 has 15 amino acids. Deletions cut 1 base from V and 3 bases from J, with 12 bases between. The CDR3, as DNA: TGTGCCAGCAGCTTAGGTGGTAGCGGGGACACTGAAGCTTTCTTT. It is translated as CASSLGGSGDTEAFF.

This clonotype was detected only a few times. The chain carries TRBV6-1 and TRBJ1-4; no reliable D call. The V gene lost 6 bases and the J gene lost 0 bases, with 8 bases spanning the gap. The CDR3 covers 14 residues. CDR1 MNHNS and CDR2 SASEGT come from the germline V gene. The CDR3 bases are TGTGCCAGCAGGCTACTTGCAACTAATGAAAAACTGTTTTTT. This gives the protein CASRLLATNEKLFF.

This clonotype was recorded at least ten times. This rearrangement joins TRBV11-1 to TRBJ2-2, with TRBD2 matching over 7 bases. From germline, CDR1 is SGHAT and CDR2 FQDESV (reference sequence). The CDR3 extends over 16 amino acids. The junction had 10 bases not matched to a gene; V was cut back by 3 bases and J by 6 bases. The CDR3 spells CASSFEGAGTPGELFF. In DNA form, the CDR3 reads TGTGCCAGCAGCTTTGAAGGAGCGGGAACTCCCGGGGAGCTGTTTTTT.

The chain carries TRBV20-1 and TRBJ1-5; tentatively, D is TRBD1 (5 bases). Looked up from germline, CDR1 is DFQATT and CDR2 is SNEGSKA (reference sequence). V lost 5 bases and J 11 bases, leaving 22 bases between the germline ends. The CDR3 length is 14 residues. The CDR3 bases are TGCAGTGCTCTGCGGACTAGCGGACAAGAGACCCAGCATTTT. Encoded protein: CSALRTSGQETQHF.

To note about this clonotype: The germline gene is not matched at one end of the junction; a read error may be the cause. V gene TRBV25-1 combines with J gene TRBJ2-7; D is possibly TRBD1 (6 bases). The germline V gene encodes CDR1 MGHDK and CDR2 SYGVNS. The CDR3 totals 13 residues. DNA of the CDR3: TGCGCCAGCAGCACCGGGACAAGATACGAGCAGTACTTC. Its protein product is CASSTGTRYEQYF.

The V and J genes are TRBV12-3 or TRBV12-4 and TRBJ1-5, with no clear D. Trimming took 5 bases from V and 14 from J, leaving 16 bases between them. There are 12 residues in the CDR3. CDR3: CASSRTSGYEHF. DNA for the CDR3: TGTGCCAGCAGTAGGACTAGCGGCTACGAGCATTTT.

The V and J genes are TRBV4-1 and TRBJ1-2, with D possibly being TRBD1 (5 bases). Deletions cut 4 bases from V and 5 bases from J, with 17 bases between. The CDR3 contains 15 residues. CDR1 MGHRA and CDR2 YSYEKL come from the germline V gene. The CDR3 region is CASSPKGVARYGYTF. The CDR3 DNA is TGCGCCAGCAGCCCCAAAGGGGTGGCCCGATATGGCTACACCTTC.

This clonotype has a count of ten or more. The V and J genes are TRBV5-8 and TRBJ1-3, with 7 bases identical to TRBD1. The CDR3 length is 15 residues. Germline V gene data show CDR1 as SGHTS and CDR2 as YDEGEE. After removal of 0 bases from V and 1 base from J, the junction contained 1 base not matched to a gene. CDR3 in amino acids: CASSLDRGSGNTIYF. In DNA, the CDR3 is TGTGCCAGCAGCTTGGACAGGGGTTCTGGAAACACCATATATTTT.